A single sample is the source of the 20 T cell receptor beta chains below, sequenced in a study of T cells in Graves' hyperthyroidism and ophthalmopathy. TCR beta CDR3 sequences were amplified from RNA transcripts. During a first-round RT-PCR of the TCR CDR3, the HTBI primer set was used. TCRdb reanalysed the multiplex PCR reads using MiXCR and keeps one entry per CDR3 protein. The data show about 380,000 distinct CDR3 sequences, 13% to 15% seen once. Material for sequencing was blood. Receptor source: a young woman with Graves' ophthalmopathy.

This clonotype appeared many times. V gene TRBV14 combines with J gene TRBJ2-7; TRBD1 matches at 11 bases. There are 16 residues in the CDR3. Per germline, CDR1 SGHDN and CDR2 FVKESK. The junction had 12 bases not matched to a gene; V was cut back by 6 bases and J by 5 bases. CDR3 sequence: CASSQHHGTGGDEQYF. Here the CDR3 DNA reads TGTGCCAGCAGTCAGCACCACGGGACAGGGGGGGACGAGCAGTACTTC.

This clonotype was observed many times. The CDR3 here is CASSTFPNYGYTF. CDR3 nucleotides: TGTGCCAGCAGTACCTTCCCTAACTATGGCTACACCTTC. The chain employs TRBV12-3 or TRBV12-4 and TRBJ1-2; the D is unclear. Between the trimmed V and J ends, which lost 5 bases and 0 bases, there was a span of 7 bases. The length of the CDR3 is 13 residues.

Many counts were recorded for this clonotype. This chain links TRBV30 with TRBJ1-5; perhaps TRBD1 as D (6 bases). The V and J ends lost 1 base and 1 base respectively, with 8 bases between them. This CDR3 is 14 amino acids long. Germline CDR1 is GTSNPN and CDR2 is SVGIG (reference sequence). The CDR3 protein is CAWSGGQSNQPQHF. The CDR3 DNA follows: TGTGCCTGGAGTGGCGGACAGAGCAATCAGCCCCAGCATTTT. The full variable domain, in which reference TRBV30 and TRBJ1-5 provide the parts outside the CDR3, is SQTIHQWPATLVQPVGSPLSLECTVEGTSNPNLYWYRQAAGRGLQLLFYSVGIGQISSEVPQNLSASRPQDRQFILSSKKLLLSDSGFYLCAWSGGQSNQPQHFGDGTRLSIL.

This clonotype showed up many times. The chain employs TRBV11-1 and TRBJ1-1; the match to TRBD1 covers 8 bases. The CDR3 has 14 residues. Germline lookup yields CDR1 SGHAT and CDR2 FQDESV (reference sequence). V shed 5 bases and J 6 bases; nucleotides not matched to a gene: 8. CDR3 sequence reads: CASSAHQGASEAFF. The DNA for the CDR3 is TGTGCCAGCAGCGCACATCAGGGGGCGTCTGAAGCTTTCTTT.

A few counts support this clonotype. The chain is built from TRBV5-5 and TRBJ1-2; TRBD1 aligns across 11 bases. From germline, CDR1 is SGHKS and CDR2 YYEKEE (reference sequence). This CDR3 contains 15 residues. The trim removed 3 bases at V and 2 bases at J, leaving 3 bases unmatched. For the CDR3, the DNA is TGTGCCAGCAGCTCAAGGACAGGGGGCAACTATGGCTACACCTTC. It translates to CASSSRTGGNYGYTF.

V and J are TRBV9 and TRBJ1-3; D unresolved. V was pared by 4 bases and J by 1 base, with 12 bases between. The CDR3 extends over 15 amino acids. Germline V lookup: CDR1 SGDLS, CDR2 YYNGEE. The DNA for the CDR3 is TGTGCCAGCAGCTTAACGCCCCAATCTGGAAACACCATATATTTT. It yields the protein CASSLTPQSGNTIYF. Looking up the rest from reference TRBV9 and TRBJ1-3 gives the full variable domain: DSGVTQTPKHLITATGQRVTLRCSPRSGDLSVYWYQQSLDQGLQFLIQYYNGEERAKGNILERFSAQQFPDLHSELNLSSLELGDSALYFCASSLTPQSGNTIYFGEGSWLTVV.

With regard to this clonotype: A read error may be the cause here, since a much bigger clone is one base away. This sequence joins TRBV28 and TRBJ2-3; D unclear. Germline assignment: CDR1 MDHEN and CDR2 SYDVKM. This CDR3 is built from 16 residues. The germline V and J ends were trimmed by 8 bases and 2 bases, with 20 bases remaining between them. The DNA for the CDR3 is TGTGCCAGCGTCCTGGGTGGGCCCCCATACACAGATACGCAGTATTTT. Amino acids: CASVLGGPPYTDTQYF.

The J gene is TRBJ1-1, the V gene TRBV19; 9 nucleotides agree with TRBD1. V was clipped by 2 bases and J by 1 base; unmatched bases: 5. Germline CDR1 is LNHDA and CDR2 is SQIVND (reference sequence). The CDR3 runs 16 residues. As DNA, the CDR3 is TGTGCCAGTAGTATATTCCGGACAGGGGCGAACACTGAAGCTTTCTTT. It translates to CASSIFRTGANTEAFF.

The chain combines TRBV14 with TRBJ1-4; TRBD1 might be the D (6 bases). Trimming took off 8 bases at V and 5 bases at J, with 18 bases between the two ends. This CDR3 region has 15 residues. The germline V gene encodes CDR1 SGHDN and CDR2 FVKESK. CDR3 bases: TGTGCCAGCTCGTTAGGACAGAGTATAAATGAAAAACTGTTTTTT. It encodes CASSLGQSINEKLFF.

This clonotype was recorded many times. The rearrangement links TRBV9 to TRBJ2-3, with 7 bases aligning to TRBD2. After removal of 0 bases from V and 3 bases from J, the junction contained 4 bases not matched to a gene. There are 15 residues in the CDR3. The germline V gene has CDR1 SGDLS and CDR2 YYNGEE. The CDR3 DNA follows: TGTGCCAGCAGCGTAGTCGCGGGGGATACAGATACGCAGTATTTT. Amino acid sequence: CASSVVAGDTDTQYF.

This clonotype appeared many times. The chain recombines TRBV28 with TRBJ1-1; TRBD1 is a possible D gene (6 bases). CDR1 and CDR2 (germline): MDHEN, SYDVKM. The V end lost 7 bases, the J end lost 5 bases, and 23 bases lay between the germline ends. The length of the CDR3 is 16 residues. In nucleotides, the CDR3 is TGTGCCAGCACCCTCTACCCCGCGGAGGGGGGGACTGAAGCTTTCTTT. Residues: CASTLYPAEGGTEAFF.

This clonotype was seen many times. CDR3 region: CASSPTLDVMGEKLFF. The DNA of the CDR3 is TGTGCCAGCAGCCCTACTTTGGACGTAATGGGTGAAAAACTGTTTTTT. The V and J genes are TRBV7-2 and TRBJ1-4; the D is unclear. This CDR3 is built from 16 residues. The V end lost 5 bases, the J end lost 7 bases, and 20 bases lay between the germline ends. CDR1 is SGHTA, CDR2 FQGNSA, per germline.

This clonotype was recorded many times. The V and J genes are TRBV20-1 and TRBJ1-1; TRBD1 agrees at 8 bases. CDR1 and CDR2 from the germline V gene are DFQATT and SNEGSKA (reference sequence). V lost 3 bases and J lost 4; bases outside the gene matches: 7. This CDR3 spans 14 amino acids. This CDR3 is CSARQGARVTEAFF. The CDR3 DNA sequence: TGCAGTGCTAGGCAGGGGGCGCGTGTCACTGAAGCTTTCTTT.

This clonotype was observed at least ten times. J is TRBJ2-5 and V is TRBV7-3; D is unclear. Germline V gene lookup returns CDR1 SGHTA and CDR2 FQGTGA. The CDR3 length is 13 residues. Trimming took 1 base from V and 4 from J, leaving 7 bases between them. The chain's CDR3 is CASSLMLRETQYF. CDR3 sequence (DNA): TGTGCCAGCAGCTTAATGTTACGAGAGACCCAGTACTTC.

There are many counts of this clonotype. J is TRBJ1-3 and V is TRBV2; D is unclear. This CDR3 region has 13 residues. CDR1 is SNHLY and CDR2 is FYNNEI in the germline V gene. Trimming cost V 5 bases and J 4 bases, with 9 bases left between them. In DNA, the CDR3 is TGTGCCAGCAGTTCGTTGGTGGGAAACACCATATATTTT. Translated: CASSSLVGNTIYF.

This clonotype was recorded at least ten times. The genes are TRBV3-1 and TRBJ2-7; D is undetermined. This CDR3 has 14 amino acids. V lost 0 bases, J lost 3 bases, and 9 bases lay in between. CDR1 LGHDT and CDR2 YNNKEL come from the germline V gene (reference sequence). DNA of the CDR3: TGTGCCAGCAGCCAAGATTTGGCAGTCTACGAGCAGTACTTC. It translates to CASSQDLAVYEQYF.

This clonotype has ten or more counts. The chain has TRBV6-1 and TRBJ2-1; TRBD2 might be the D (7 bases). The germline gives CDR1 MNHNS, CDR2 SASEGT. Deletions cut 6 bases from V and 6 bases from J, with 18 bases between. This CDR3 comprises 15 residues. CDR3 DNA sequence: TGTGCCAGCAGGAGGGGGGGGGCGAGAGGCAATGAGCAGTTCTTC. The encoded protein is CASRRGGARGNEQFF.

The sample holds a few counts of this clonotype. At one of its ends the junction is not consistent with the germline gene, which may arise from a read error. The V and J genes are TRBV2 and TRBJ1-3; no definite D call. Per germline, CDR1 SNHLY and CDR2 FYNNEI. The CDR3 sequence is 16 residues long. The CDR3 DNA reads as TGTGCCAGCAGTGACTCTTTCGGGATCTCTGGAAACACCACATATTTT. Its protein product is CASSDSFGISGNTTYF.

This chain links TRBV12-3 or TRBV12-4 with TRBJ2-2; TRBD2 aligns across 7 bases. This CDR3 region has 14 residues. J was trimmed by 1 base and V by 7 bases; bases with no gene match: 3. The CDR3 DNA sequence: TGTGCCAGCACCCGGGGGGTGAACACCGGGGAGCTGTTTTTT. The encoded protein is CASTRGVNTGELFF.

This clonotype was observed a few times. At one end, the junction sequence differs from germline, possibly due to a read error. The rearrangement joins TRBV10-1 to TRBJ2-3, with 8 bases aligning to TRBD2. Germline V gives CDR1 WNHNN, CDR2 SYGVQD (reference sequence). The CDR3 is made up of 15 amino acids. In DNA form, the CDR3 reads TGCGCCAGCAGCACTTTAAGCGGGGGCACATATACGCAGTATTTT. This codes for CASSTLSGGTYTQYF.